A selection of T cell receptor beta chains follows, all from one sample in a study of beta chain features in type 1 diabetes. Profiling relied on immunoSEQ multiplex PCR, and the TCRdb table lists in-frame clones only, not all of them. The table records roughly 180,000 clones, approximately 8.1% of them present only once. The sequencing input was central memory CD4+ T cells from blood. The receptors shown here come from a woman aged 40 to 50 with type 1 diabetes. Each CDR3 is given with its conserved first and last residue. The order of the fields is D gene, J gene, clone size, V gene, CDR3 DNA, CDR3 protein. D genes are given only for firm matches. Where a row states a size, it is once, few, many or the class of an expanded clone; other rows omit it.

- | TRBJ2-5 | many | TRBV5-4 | TGTGCCAGCAGCATGGACATCCAAGAGACCCAGTACTTC | CASSMDIQETQYF
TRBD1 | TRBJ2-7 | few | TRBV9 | TGTGCCAGCAGCGCCACCGGGACAGGGACCTACGAGCAGTACTTC | CASSATGTGTYEQYF
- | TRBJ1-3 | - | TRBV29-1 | TGCAGCGTTGGAGCAGGGCCTGGAAACACCATATATTTT | CSVGAGPGNTIYF
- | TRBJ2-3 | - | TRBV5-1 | TGCGCCAGCAGCTTGAGTGGGGCCAGCACAGATACGCAGTATTTT | CASSLSGASTDTQYF
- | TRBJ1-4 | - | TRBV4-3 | TGCGCCAGCAGCCAGGACGGGAATAATGAAAAACTGTTTTTT | CASSQDGNNEKLFF
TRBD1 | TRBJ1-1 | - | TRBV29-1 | TGCAGCGTTGTTAGACAGGGGACTGAAGCTTTCTTT | CSVVRQGTEAFF
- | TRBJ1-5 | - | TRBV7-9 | TGTGCCAGCAGCCAAGACGCGGGTCGGCCCCAGCATTTT | CASSQDAGRPQHF
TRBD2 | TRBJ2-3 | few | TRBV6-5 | TGTGCCAGCAGTTATACTCTAGCGGGGTTCACAGATACGCAGTATTTT | CASSYTLAGFTDTQYF
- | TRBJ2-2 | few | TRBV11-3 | TGTGCCAGCGCCGGACAGTTCAACGGGGAGCTGTTTTTT | CASAGQFNGELFF
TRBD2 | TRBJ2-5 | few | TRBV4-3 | TGCGCCAGCAGCCCGACCGCGGGGGGGCAGACCCCAGAGACCCAGTACTTC | CASSPTAGGQTPETQYF
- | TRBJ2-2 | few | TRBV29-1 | TGCAGCGTTGGGGGAGTGACCACCGGGGAGCTGTTTTTT | CSVGGVTTGELFF
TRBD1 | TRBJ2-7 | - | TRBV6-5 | TGTGCCAGCAGATTTACCGGGACAGGGGGTAACGAGCAGTACTTC | CASRFTGTGGNEQYF
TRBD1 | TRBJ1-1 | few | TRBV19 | TGTGCCAGTAGTCGAAGACAGGGGAACACTGAAGCTTTCTTT | CASSRRQGNTEAFF
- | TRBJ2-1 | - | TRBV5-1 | TGCGCCAGCAGCCCCGGGAGAGCTCACAATGAGCAGTTCTTC | CASSPGRAHNEQFF
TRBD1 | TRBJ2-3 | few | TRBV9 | TGTGCCAGCAGCGGGGACAGGGCCTGGACAGATACGCAGTATTTT | CASSGDRAWTDTQYF
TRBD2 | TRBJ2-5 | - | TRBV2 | TGTGCCAGCAGTGTCGGGACTAGCGGGGTTGAGGAGACCCAGTACTTC | CASSVGTSGVEETQYF
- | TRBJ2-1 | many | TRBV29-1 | TGCAGCGTTGAGTGGCAGGGGAGAGGCAATGAGCAGTTCTTC | CSVEWQGRGNEQFF
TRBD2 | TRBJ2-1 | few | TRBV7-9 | TGTGCCAGCAGTCAGTTAGCGGGAGGGCCTAGGGAGCAGTTCTTC | CASSQLAGGPREQFF
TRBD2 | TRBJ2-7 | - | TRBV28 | TGTGCCAGCAGTTCGGGTGGCGGGGGGTTATACGAGCAGTACTTC | CASSSGGGGLYEQYF
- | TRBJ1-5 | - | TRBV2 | TGTGCCAGCAGGTGGACAGTTAGCAATCAGCCCCAGCATTTT | CASRWTVSNQPQHF
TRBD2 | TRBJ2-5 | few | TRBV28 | TGTGCCAGCAGTTCAGGGGGGACTAGCGGGAGGGCCAGGGAGACCCAGTACTTC | CASSSGGTSGRARETQYF
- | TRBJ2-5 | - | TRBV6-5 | TGTGCCAGCAGTTACTCCCATTCGACATTTCAAGAGACCCAGTACTTC | CASSYSHSTFQETQYF
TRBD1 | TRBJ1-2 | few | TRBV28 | TGTGCCAGCAGTTTAGGGACAGGACCTAATGGCTACACCTTC | CASSLGTGPNGYTF
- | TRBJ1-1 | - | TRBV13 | TGTGCCAGCTCCCTTCGTCGGGGGGCGATCACTGAAGCTTTCTTT | CASSLRRGAITEAFF
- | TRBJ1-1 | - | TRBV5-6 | TGTGCCAGCAGCTTGCCGGGGAGGGACGAAATTGCTTTCTTT | CASSLPGRDEIAFF
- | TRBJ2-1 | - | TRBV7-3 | TGTGCCAGCAGCCTGAACGGGGGAACCTACAATGAGCAGTTCTTC | CASSLNGGTYNEQFF
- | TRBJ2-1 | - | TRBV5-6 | TGTGCCAGCAGCTTGGAGCGGGCAAACAATGAGCAGTTCTTC | CASSLERANNEQFF
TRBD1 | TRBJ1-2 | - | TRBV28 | TGTGCCAGCAGTTTCAAACCGGGACAGGGCTTTCTTGGCTACACCTTC | CASSFKPGQGFLGYTF
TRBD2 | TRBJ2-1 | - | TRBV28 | TGTGCCAGCAGTCCTCTGGGACTAGCGGGAGTGGCGTACAATGAGCAGTTCTTC | CASSPLGLAGVAYNEQFF
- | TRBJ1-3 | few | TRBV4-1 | TGCGCCAGCAGCCAAACGTATTTGAGCTCTGGAAACACCATATATTTT | CASSQTYLSSGNTIYF
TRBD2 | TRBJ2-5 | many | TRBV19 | TGTGCCAGTAAGACTAGCGGGGGAGAGACCCAGTACTTC | CASKTSGGETQYF
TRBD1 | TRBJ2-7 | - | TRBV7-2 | TGTGCCAGCAGCTTAGTTGGGACAGGGGGCACCTACGAGCAGTACTTC | CASSLVGTGGTYEQYF
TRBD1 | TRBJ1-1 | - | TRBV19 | TGTGCCAGTAGTAACCCGGGACAGGCGAACATCATGAACACTGAAGCTTTCTTT | CASSNPGQANIMNTEAFF
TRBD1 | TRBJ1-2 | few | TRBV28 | TGTGCCAGCAGTTTAGGACAGGCGAACTATGGCTACACCTTC | CASSLGQANYGYTF
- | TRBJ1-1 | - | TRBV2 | TGTGCCAGCAGCACCCAGGGAGGGTTGAACACTGAAGCTTTCTTT | CASSTQGGLNTEAFF
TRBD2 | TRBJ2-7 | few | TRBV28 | TGTGCCAGCACCGCCTTAGCGGGGGGCTACGAGCAGTACTTC | CASTALAGGYEQYF
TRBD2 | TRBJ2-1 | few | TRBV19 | TGTGCCAGTATGTTGCGGGAGGGCCCCTACAATGAGCAGTTCTTC | CASMLREGPYNEQFF
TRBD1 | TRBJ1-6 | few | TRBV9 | TGTGCCAGCAGCGTGCAGGGGGCTAATTCACCCCTCCACTTT | CASSVQGANSPLHF
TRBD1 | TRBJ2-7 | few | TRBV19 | TGTGCCAGTAGTCTCGACAGGGAAGGGGAGCAGTACTTC | CASSLDREGEQYF
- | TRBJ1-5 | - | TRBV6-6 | TGTGCCAGCAGTTACGCGGGAGGCAATCAGCCCCAGCATTTT | CASSYAGGNQPQHF
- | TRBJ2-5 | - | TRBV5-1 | TGCGCCAGCAGCTCCGGACTACAAGAGACCCAGTACTTC | CASSSGLQETQYF
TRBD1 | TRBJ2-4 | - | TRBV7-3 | TGTGCCAGCAGCACCGGCCCCGGGACAGTAAGAAACATTCAGTACTTC | CASSTGPGTVRNIQYF
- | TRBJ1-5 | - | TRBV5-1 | TGCGCCAGCAGCCCGGGACAAGATAATCAGCCCCAGCATTTT | CASSPGQDNQPQHF
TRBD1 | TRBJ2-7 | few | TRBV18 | TGTGCCAGCTCACCTCGACAGGGGACCTACGAGCAGTACTTC | CASSPRQGTYEQYF
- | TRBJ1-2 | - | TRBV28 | TGTGCCAGCACTTCTCGACCTAGCGGTGGCTACACCTTC | CASTSRPSGGYTF
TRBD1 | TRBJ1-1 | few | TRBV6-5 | TGTGCCAGCAGGTTCGGACAGGGGGTGAACACTGAAGCTTTCTTT | CASRFGQGVNTEAFF
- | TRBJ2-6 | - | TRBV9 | TGTGCCAGCAGCCGGTCCTCTGGGGCCAACGTCCTGACTTTC | CASSRSSGANVLTF
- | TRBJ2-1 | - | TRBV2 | TGTGCCAGCAGTGATTTAGCGTTTGAAAATGAGCAGTTCTTC | CASSDLAFENEQFF